Below, 21 T cell receptor beta chains from the same sample are listed, as sequenced in a study of identical twins. One entry per CDR3 protein, called by TCRdb with MiXCR from the 5' RACE reads. The sample yields 520,000 or so distinct CDR3 sequences, less than 25% seen once. These data also featured in a second study, about T cells expressing NK-cell markers.

The sample consisted of CD4+ T cells sorted from blood. The receptor set was obtained from a woman in her late teens or twenties in good health.

The J gene is TRBJ1-1, the V gene TRBV29-1; weak D call: TRBD1 (5 bases). This CDR3 spans 14 amino acids. Germline V gene lookup returns CDR1 SQVTM and CDR2 ANQGSEA. With 6 bases removed from V and 6 bases from J, the gap between germline ends came to 20 bases. The CDR3 here is CSVRRGSLSAEAFF. The CDR3 DNA follows: TGCAGCGTGCGCCGGGGCAGCTTGTCAGCTGAAGCTTTCTTT.

This clonotype was observed a handful of times. CDR3 DNA sequence: TGTGCCAGCAGCTCGACAGTTAGGAGTCCCGGGGAGCTGTTTTTT. Translating gives CASSSTVRSPGELFF. The chain carries TRBV5-4 and TRBJ2-2; D is perhaps TRBD1 (5 bases). This CDR3 has 15 amino acids. V gave up 3 bases and J gave up 6 bases, with 15 bases separating them. Germline lookup yields CDR1 SGHNT and CDR2 YYREEE (reference sequence).

This clonotype was detected many times. One end of the junction varies from germline; a read error may be responsible. V gene TRBV5-1 combines with J gene TRBJ2-6; D not resolved. CDR3 size: 13 residues. The germline CDR1 and CDR2 sequences are SGHRS and YFSETQ. The CDR3 DNA reads TGTGCCAGCAGTCTATCTGGGGCCAACGTCCTGACTTTC. Translation: CASSLSGANVLTF.

The V and J genes are TRBV3-1 and TRBJ1-1; D unclear. The CDR3 sequence is 12 residues long. The V end lost 2 bases, the J end lost 6 bases, and 7 bases lay between the germline ends. Germline CDR1 reads LGHDT; CDR2 reads YNNKEL (reference sequence). CDR3: CASSQRHAEAFF. As DNA, the CDR3 is TGTGCCAGCAGCCAACGGCATGCTGAAGCTTTCTTT.

This clonotype appeared a few times. The chain carries TRBV5-1 and TRBJ2-3, with a possible D match to TRBD1 (5 bases). The V end lost 3 bases, the J end lost 0 bases, and 11 bases lay between the germline ends. Germline V gene data show CDR1 as SGHRS and CDR2 as YFSETQ. The CDR3 runs to 15 residues. The CDR3 DNA reads as TGCGCCAGCAGCTCCGGACACACTAGCACAGATACGCAGTATTTT. This codes for CASSSGHTSTDTQYF.

V is TRBV12-3 or TRBV12-4 and J is TRBJ1-6; D might be TRBD1 (6 bases). The CDR3 spans 16 residues. Trimming left V 6 bases short and J 7 bases short, with 19 bases between. The CDR3 nucleotides read TGTGCCAGCAGAACGTCGGGACACGACATGAATTCACCCCTCCACTTT. This sequence encodes CASRTSGHDMNSPLHF.

In this sample, this clonotype turned up a few times. The chain carries TRBV20-1 and TRBJ2-3; 8 nucleotides align to TRBD2. Unmatched junction bases numbered 2, after V lost 5 bases and J lost 1 base. Germline V CDR1 and CDR2: DFQATT, SNEGSKA (reference sequence). This CDR3 is built from 13 residues. The CDR3 is CSASAGGTDTQYF. CDR3 nucleotides: TGCAGTGCTTCAGCGGGGGGCACAGATACGCAGTATTTT.

As DNA, the CDR3 is TGTGCCAGCAGCGAGGGGATGGGAGAGACCCAGTACTTC. Translated: CASSEGMGETQYF. This chain links TRBV9 with TRBJ2-5; perhaps TRBD1 as D (5 bases). This CDR3 is 13 amino acids long. Germline loops: CDR1 SGDLS, CDR2 YYNGEE. Trimming removed 3 bases from V and 4 bases from J, with 10 bases in between.

The chain links TRBV6-4 to TRBJ2-3; a possible D gene is TRBD2 (5 bases). The germline V and J ends were trimmed by 10 bases and 2 bases, with 25 bases remaining between them. This CDR3 is 17 amino acids long. Germline CDR1 is MRHNA and CDR2 is SNTAGT. For the CDR3, the DNA is TGTGCCACCGCGAAGCAAAGAGGAGGTGGGTCCACAGATACGCAGTATTTT. Its translation: CATAKQRGGGSTDTQYF.

The genes are TRBV6-1 and TRBJ1-2; TRBD1 matches at 8 bases. The germline V gene has CDR1 MNHNS and CDR2 SASEGT. V shed 6 bases, J shed 2 bases, and the junction held 8 bases outside the gene matches. The CDR3 is 15 amino acids. In DNA, the CDR3 is TGTGCCAGCAGCCCCAAACGGACAGGGAACTATGGCTACACCTTC. It encodes CASSPKRTGNYGYTF.

This clonotype was found a few times. The rearrangement uses TRBV6-1 and TRBJ1-1; D remains ambiguous. The CDR3 loop spans 15 amino acids. CDR1 and CDR2 (germline): MNHNS, SASEGT. V lost 5 bases, J lost 0 bases, and 13 bases lay in between. CDR3 bases: TGTGCCAGCAGTCCCATGCACAGAATGAACACTGAAGCTTTCTTT. Protein sequence: CASSPMHRMNTEAFF.

This clonotype was seen only a few times. V gene TRBV7-2 combines with J gene TRBJ2-7, with TRBD2 matching 10 bases. This CDR3 is 16 amino acids long. The germline V gene has CDR1 SGHTA and CDR2 FQGNSA. V shed 5 bases and J 0 bases; nucleotides not matched to a gene: 7. DNA for the CDR3: TGTGCCAGCAGCCACTCTAGCGGGAGAGCCTCCTACGAGCAGTACTTC. This gives the protein CASSHSSGRASYEQYF.

The chain recombines TRBV20-1 with TRBJ1-1; D is uncertain. CDR1 DFQATT and CDR2 SNEGSKA come from the germline V gene (reference sequence). The CDR3 spans 13 residues. V lost 3 bases, J lost 3 bases, and 11 bases lay in between. CDR3 amino acids: CSASRTLDTEAFF. CDR3 DNA sequence: TGCAGTGCTAGCCGCACTCTGGACACTGAAGCTTTCTTT.

V is TRBV12-5 and J is TRBJ2-5; D remains ambiguous. CDR3 size: 14 residues. Germline CDR1 LGHNT, CDR2 FRNRAP. V was shortened by 3 bases and J by 1 base, with 9 bases between the two germline ends. This chain's CDR3 is CASGFPAAQETQYF. The CDR3 DNA reads as TGTGCTAGTGGTTTCCCGGCGGCCCAAGAGACCCAGTACTTC.

The chain employs TRBV12-5 and TRBJ1-3; 7 nucleotides align to TRBD1. The CDR3 consists of 15 residues. Germline values: CDR1 LGHNT, CDR2 FRNRAP. The J segment lost 3 bases and the V segment lost 3 bases, leaving 5 bases of the junction unmatched. This CDR3 reads CASGFSTGVGNTIYF. The CDR3 coding sequence is TGTGCTAGTGGTTTCTCAACAGGGGTTGGAAACACCATATATTTT. The full variable domain, with the rest looked up from reference TRBV12-5 and TRBJ1-3, is DARVTQTPRHKVTEMGQEVTMRCQPILGHNTVFWYRQTMMQGLELLAYFRNRAPLDDSGMPKDRFSAEMPDATLATLKIQPSEPRDSAVYFCASGFSTGVGNTIYFGEGSWLTVV.

The V call is TRBV2, the J call TRBJ2-1; 8 bases line up with TRBD2. This CDR3 is built from 15 residues. Germline V CDR1 and CDR2: SNHLY, FYNNEI. Losses at the gene ends were 8 bases for V and 3 bases for J; bases not matched to a gene: 9. This CDR3 is CASPGGAGDYNEQFF. The CDR3 nucleotides read TGTGCCAGCCCCGGGGGAGCGGGGGACTACAATGAGCAGTTCTTC.

This clonotype was observed a few times. V and J are TRBV20-1 and TRBJ2-7; 12 bases fit TRBD2. The germline CDR1 and CDR2 sequences are DFQATT and SNEGSKA (reference sequence). J gave up 1 base and V 4 bases, and 8 bases lay outside the gene matches. The CDR3 is 16 amino acids. In nucleotides, the CDR3 is TGCAGTGCTAAGCCCGCCGGGACTAGCGGGTCCTACGAGCAGTACTTC. It yields the protein CSAKPAGTSGSYEQYF.

This chain joins TRBV20-1 and TRBJ2-1, with D tentatively TRBD2 (5 bases). The CDR3 covers 15 residues. In germline, CDR1 is DFQATT, CDR2 SNEGSKA (reference sequence). The ends were cut back, 2 bases at V and 6 bases at J, with 17 bases in the middle. The CDR3 loop reads CSARLIGLLANEQFF. The CDR3 DNA reads TGCAGTGCTAGACTAATCGGACTTTTAGCCAATGAGCAGTTCTTC.

This clonotype appeared many times. This chain links TRBV5-1 with TRBJ2-1; 8 bases match TRBD2. Germline CDR1 SGHRS, CDR2 YFSETQ. V lost 4 bases to trimming and J lost 6 bases; unmatched junction nucleotides: 9. The CDR3 extends over 15 amino acids. CDR3 in DNA: TGCGCCAGCAGCCTACTAGCGGAACCACCCAATGAGCAGTTCTTC. This gives the protein CASSLLAEPPNEQFF.

This chain links TRBV7-2 with TRBJ2-6; 7 bases map to TRBD1. CDR3 length: 15 amino acids. Germline CDR1 is SGHTA and CDR2 is FQGNSA. Trimming cost V 2 bases and J 6 bases; bases outside gene matches: 4. CDR3 region: CASSLRQGMANVLTF. The CDR3 bases are TGTGCCAGCAGCTTAAGACAGGGAATGGCCAACGTCCTGACTTTC.

The rearrangement links TRBV5-1 to TRBJ2-7, with 7 bases that match TRBD1. The CDR3 totals 15 residues. The J segment lost 3 bases and the V segment lost 0 bases, leaving 6 bases of the junction unmatched. Germline V gene lookup returns CDR1 SGHRS and CDR2 YFSETQ. CDR3 amino acids: CASSLGQGLYYEQYF. The CDR3 DNA follows: TGCGCCAGCAGCTTGGGACAGGGCTTATACTACGAGCAGTACTTC.